The present T cell receptor (beta chain) was sequenced within a study of shared clonotypes between healthy human individuals. Data came from immunoSEQ multiplex PCR; TCRdb stores just in-frame clones and leaves some out. The top ten hold approximately 25% of the sample, which has hundreds of thousands of clones, 80% to 95% seen once. Positive CCR7 selection of CD45RO-negative cells yielded the naive CD8 cells, and terminally differentiated effector memory CD45RA+ cells were excluded. Donation came from healthy HIV-negative adults that had no recent acute infections or vaccinations. Sequencing used naive CD8+ T cells sorted from blood. This sequence was found in a man under 40 in good health.

The DNA for the CDR3 is TGTGCCAGCAGTCTCGGGACAGGGGGCGGAGAGACCCAGTACTTC. It encodes CASSLGTGGGETQYF. The rearrangement links TRBV27 to TRBJ2-5; 12 nucleotides match TRBD1. The J segment lost 4 bases and the V segment lost 5 bases, leaving 5 bases of the junction unmatched. The V gene's germline CDR1 is MNHEY and CDR2 SMNVEV (reference sequence). The CDR3 runs to 15 residues.